This T cell receptor beta chain appears in the sequencing data of a study of blood T cell repertoires in COVID-19. The protocol was immunoSEQ multiplex PCR, while the TCRdb copy is restricted to in-frame clones and leaves out a portion. The table lists about 150,000 clones, roughly four fifths of them singletons. The source material was peripheral blood. This sequence was found in a human donor with acute or convalescent COVID-19. The donor label of this sample is uncertain.

DNA of the CDR3: TGTGCCAGCAGTCAACCGACAGGGGGCGGCACTGAAGCTTTCTTT. As protein: CASSQPTGGGTEAFF. The rearrangement joins TRBV6-2 or TRBV6-3 to TRBJ1-1, with 10 bases identical to TRBD1. CDR3 length equals 15 residues. Per the germline V gene, CDR1 is MNHEY and CDR2 is SVGEGT. V trimming: 5 bases; J trimming: 4 bases; junction bases outside the gene matches: 7.